The source of this TCR beta chain is a study of blood T cell repertoires in COVID-19. As for the study in general: From T cells, B-cell-depleted T cells, or PBMCs came the material, which was cDNA or gDNA.

Germline-derived CDR1 and CDR2 are SGHVS and FNYEAQ. V was trimmed by 2 bases and J by 4 bases, leaving 8 bases between them. The CDR3 contains 13 residues. Clinical histories supplied by participants themselves formed the basis of cohort assignment. In the source study's methods: Amplification with reference gene primers provided the estimates of nucleated cell counts. Data came from immunoSEQ multiplex PCR; TCRdb stores just in-frame clones and leaves some out. V and J calls and clone size are copied from that table; D and trimming were computed from the DNA. The sample includes approximately 250,000 clones, approximately 90% of them seen just once.

Sequenced sample: PBMCs or T cells enriched from blood (not recorded which). This TCR came from a woman aged 55-75 years in a cohort exposed to, infected with or recovered from COVID-19 (not recorded which). This chain links TRBV7-6 with TRBJ1-1; TRBD1 might be the D (6 bases). The CDR3 DNA is TGTGCCAGCAGCTTAACAGGGTCCACTGAAGCTTTCTTT. Residues: CASSLTGSTEAFF.